The rows below give T cell receptor beta chains drawn from one sample of a study of shared clonotypes between healthy human individuals. The table came from immunoSEQ multiplex PCR; TCRdb's copy has only in-frame clones and leaves some out. Of around 690,000 clones listed, less than 95% are singletons. The sample consisted of memory CD8+ T cells from PBMCs. All receptors derive from a man younger than 35 in good health. Some clones in this sample may be carry-over from other donors' samples. CDR3s include the opening cysteine and the closing phenylalanine or tryptophan. D genes are given only for firm matches. Clone size is shown for a subset of rows, as once, few, many or a class of expanded clone.

>TRBJ1-2|TRBD1|-|TRBV6-1|18
CASSEEGTGTIGGYGYTF
TGTGCCAGCAGTGAAGAGGGGACAGGGACAATCGGTGGCTATGGCTACACCTTC
>TRBJ2-1|-|-|TRBV30|14
CASLRWRSYNEQFF
TGTGCCTCCCTGAGGTGGCGCTCCTACAATGAGCAGTTCTTC
>TRBJ1-5|TRBD1|-|TRBV7-9|15
CASSSGTGGNQPQHF
TGTGCCAGCAGCTCCGGGACAGGGGGCAATCAGCCCCAGCATTTT
>TRBJ2-7|TRBD2|-|TRBV4-1|16
CASSQEARTRGYEQYF
TGCGCCAGCAGCCAAGAGGCGAGGACTAGGGGCTACGAGCAGTACTTC
>TRBJ2-1|-|-|TRBV27|19
CASSLLGIGVDYEVDEQFF
TGTGCCAGCAGTTTATTAGGGATAGGCGTGGACTATGAGGTGGATGAGCAGTTCTTC
>TRBJ1-2|-|-|TRBV7-2|13
CASSSIGGNGYTF
TGTGCCAGCAGTTCCATAGGGGGAAATGGCTACACCTTC
>TRBJ1-1|-|-|TRBV19|11
CASRGYTRAFF
TGTGCCAGTAGAGGATACACCAGGGCTTTCTTT
>TRBJ1-2|TRBD1|-|TRBV27|15
CASSPTGDYNYGYTF
TGTGCCAGCAGTCCCACAGGGGACTATAACTATGGCTACACCTTC
>TRBJ2-7|-|-|TRBV10-2|16
CASSEGTGFSLYEQYF
TGCGCCAGCAGTGAGGGGACTGGCTTCTCCCTCTACGAGCAGTACTTC
>TRBJ2-5|TRBD2|-|TRBV4-3|14
CASSHGTSTETQYF
TGCGCCAGCAGCCACGGGACTAGTACTGAGACCCAGTACTTC
>TRBJ1-1|-|few|TRBV28|13
CASSLGSHTEAFF
TGTGCCAGCAGTTTAGGAAGCCACACTGAAGCTTTCTTT
>TRBJ1-3|-|-|TRBV6-5|13
CASSYSQGYTIYF
TGTGCCAGCAGTTACTCACAGGGATACACCATATATTTT
>TRBJ2-1|TRBD2|-|TRBV10-2|10
CAITSGEQFF
TGCGCCATCACTAGCGGTGAGCAGTTCTTC
>TRBJ2-3|TRBD2|-|TRBV5-6|18
CASSLNLAGPSSTDTQYF
TGTGCCAGCAGCTTAAACCTAGCGGGACCCTCTAGCACAGATACGCAGTATTTT
>TRBJ1-5|-|-|TRBV7-9|14
CASSLGEVNQPQHF
TGTGCCAGCAGCTTAGGGGAGGTCAATCAGCCCCAGCATTTT
>TRBJ1-2|-|-|TRBV5-6|12
CASSLEDWGYTF
TGTGCCAGCAGCTTGGAAGACTGGGGCTACACCTTC
>TRBJ1-1|-|-|TRBV19|17
CASSILGQPNWNTEAFF
TGTGCCAGTAGTATACTAGGGCAGCCGAACTGGAACACTGAAGCTTTCTTT
>TRBJ1-1|TRBD1|-|TRBV14|21
CASSQLPGQGARKYIPAEAFF
TGTGCCAGCAGCCAATTACCGGGACAGGGGGCGAGAAAGTATATTCCCGCTGAAGCTTTCTTT
>TRBJ2-3|TRBD2|once|TRBV5-6|19
CASSLEGQFAGGSTDTQYF
TGTGCCAGCAGCTTGGAGGGGCAATTTGCGGGAGGGAGCACAGATACGCAGTATTTT
>TRBJ2-7|-|-|TRBV11-2|14
CASSLAEGPDEQYF
TGTGCCAGCAGCTTAGCGGAGGGCCCCGACGAGCAGTACTTC
>TRBJ2-4|TRBD1|-|TRBV19|14
CASNEQGAVDIQYF
TGTGCCAGTAACGAGCAGGGGGCGGTCGACATTCAGTACTTC
>TRBJ2-2|TRBD2|-|TRBV9|15
CASSGDYWNTGELFF
TGTGCCAGCAGTGGGGACTATTGGAACACCGGGGAGCTGTTTTTT
>TRBJ2-7|-|-|TRBV9|15
CASSVEGSLNGEQYF
TGTGCCAGCAGCGTAGAGGGTAGTTTAAACGGCGAGCAGTACTTC
>TRBJ2-7|TRBD2|-|TRBV7-6|13
CASSPPGGYEQYF
TGTGCCAGCAGCCCCCCGGGGGGCTACGAGCAGTACTTC
>TRBJ1-2|-|-|TRBV7-9|14
CASSLPTDFYGYTF
TGTGCCAGCAGCTTACCGACAGATTTCTATGGCTACACCTTC
>TRBJ1-4|TRBD1|-|TRBV27|14
CASSLERTGGKLFF
TGTGCCAGCAGTTTAGAGAGGACAGGGGGAAAACTGTTTTTT
>TRBJ2-2|TRBD1|-|TRBV19|16
CASSNDREANTGELFF
TGTGCCAGTAGCAACGACAGGGAAGCGAACACCGGGGAGCTGTTTTTT
>TRBJ2-7|TRBD2|-|TRBV19|14
CASSASGDFYEQYF
TGTGCCAGTAGTGCTAGCGGAGATTTCTACGAGCAGTACTTC
>TRBJ2-7|TRBD2|-|TRBV5-4|18
CASSLYIYSGAGDYEQYF
TGTGCCAGCAGCTTGTATATCTATTCGGGAGCGGGAGACTACGAGCAGTACTTC
>TRBJ2-3|-|few|TRBV5-6|16
CASRQSLQGRTDTQYF
TGTGCCAGCAGACAGAGTTTGCAGGGGCGCACAGATACGCAGTATTTT
>TRBJ2-1|-|-|TRBV5-1|16
CASSFDSPEPYNEQFF
TGCGCCAGCAGTTTTGACAGTCCGGAACCCTACAATGAGCAGTTCTTC
>TRBJ2-7|-|-|TRBV27|14
CASSQRGVGYEQYF
TGTGCCAGCAGTCAAAGGGGGGTGGGATACGAGCAGTACTTC
>TRBJ2-3|TRBD1|-|TRBV6-1|16
CASSEARTGRTDTQYF
TGTGCCAGCAGCGAAGCCCGGACAGGGAGGACAGATACGCAGTATTTT
>TRBJ2-1|-|once|TRBV6-4|13
CASSDNRYNEQFF
TGTGCCAGCAGTGATAACAGGTACAATGAGCAGTTCTTC
>TRBJ2-3|TRBD2|-|TRBV15|17
CATSRELAGGVTDTQYF
TGTGCCACCAGCAGAGAGCTAGCGGGAGGAGTCACAGATACGCAGTATTTT
>TRBJ2-7|TRBD1|-|TRBV30|14
CAWSARGQGPEQYF
TGTGCCTGGAGTGCCCGGGGACAGGGACCCGAGCAGTACTTC
>TRBJ2-3|-|-|TRBV4-1|15
CASSQGEGRPDTQYF
TGCGCCAGCAGCCAGGGTGAGGGGAGGCCTGATACGCAGTATTTT
>TRBJ2-4|-|-|TRBV5-6|16
CASSSRGELAKNIQYF
TGTGCCAGCAGCTCTCGCGGCGAGTTAGCCAAAAACATTCAGTACTTC
>TRBJ1-3|-|-|TRBV9|12
CASSTSGNTIYF
TGTGCCAGCAGCACATCTGGAAACACCATATATTTT
>TRBJ1-2|-|-|TRBV19|12
CASSMQGRGYTF
TGTGCCAGTAGTATGCAAGGGCGAGGCTACACCTTC
>TRBJ1-1|-|-|TRBV7-9|13
CASTSAVRWEAFF
TGTGCCAGCACCTCCGCGGTGAGGTGGGAAGCTTTCTTT
>TRBJ1-1|-|once|TRBV5-1|16
CASSPTRTDLYTEAFF
TGCGCCAGCAGCCCGACCCGGACAGACTTGTACACTGAAGCTTTCTTT
>TRBJ1-4|TRBD1|-|TRBV7-9|14
CASSKQGPGEKLFF
TGTGCCAGCAGCAAACAGGGGCCGGGGGAAAAACTGTTTTTT